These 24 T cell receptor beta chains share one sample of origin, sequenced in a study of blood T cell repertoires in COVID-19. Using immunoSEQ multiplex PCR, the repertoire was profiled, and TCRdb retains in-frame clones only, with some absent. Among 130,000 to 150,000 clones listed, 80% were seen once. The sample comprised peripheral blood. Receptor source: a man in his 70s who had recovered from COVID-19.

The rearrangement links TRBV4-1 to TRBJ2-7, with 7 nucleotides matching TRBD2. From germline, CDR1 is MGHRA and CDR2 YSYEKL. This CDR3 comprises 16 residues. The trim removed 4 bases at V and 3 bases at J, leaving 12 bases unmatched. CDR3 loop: CASSPSAGGRNYEQYF. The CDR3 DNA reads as TGCGCCAGCAGCCCTTCAGCGGGCGGGAGAAACTACGAGCAGTACTTC.

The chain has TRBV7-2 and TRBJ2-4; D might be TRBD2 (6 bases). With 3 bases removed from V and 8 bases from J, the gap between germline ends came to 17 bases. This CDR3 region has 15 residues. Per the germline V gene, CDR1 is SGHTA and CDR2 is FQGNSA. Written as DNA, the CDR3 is TGTGCCAGCAGCTTTCAGGTCGGGACGGGGGACATTCAGTACTTC. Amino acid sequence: CASSFQVGTGDIQYF.

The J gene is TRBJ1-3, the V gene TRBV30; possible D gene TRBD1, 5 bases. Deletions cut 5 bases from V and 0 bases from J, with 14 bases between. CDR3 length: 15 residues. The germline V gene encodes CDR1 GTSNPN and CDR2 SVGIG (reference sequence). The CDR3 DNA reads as TGTGCCTGGCTCGATCGGGGGAGCTCTGGAAACACCATATATTTT. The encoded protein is CAWLDRGSSGNTIYF. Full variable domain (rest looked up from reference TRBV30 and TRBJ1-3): SQTIHQWPATLVQPVGSPLSLECTVEGTSNPNLYWYRQAAGRGLQLLFYSVGIGQISSEVPQNLSASRPQDRQFILSSKKLLLSDSGFYLCAWLDRGSSGNTIYFGEGSWLTVV.

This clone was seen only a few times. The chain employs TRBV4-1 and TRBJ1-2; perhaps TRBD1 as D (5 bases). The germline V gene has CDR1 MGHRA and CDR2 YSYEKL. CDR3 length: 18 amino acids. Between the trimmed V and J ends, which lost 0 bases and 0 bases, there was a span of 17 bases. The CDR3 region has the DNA TGCGCCAGCAGCCAAGATGGGAGGGACGGGAGGTCTAACTATGGCTACACCTTC. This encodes CASSQDGRDGRSNYGYTF.

CDR3 loop: CASRGGRGRGYEQYF. For the CDR3, the DNA is TGTGCCAGCAGGGGGGGCAGGGGGCGGGGCTACGAGCAGTACTTC. The J gene is TRBJ2-7, the V gene TRBV27, with TRBD1 matching over 8 bases. The CDR3 is made up of 15 amino acids. Germline V CDR1 and CDR2: MNHEY, SMNVEV (reference sequence). V lost 6 bases and J lost 3; bases outside the gene matches: 10.

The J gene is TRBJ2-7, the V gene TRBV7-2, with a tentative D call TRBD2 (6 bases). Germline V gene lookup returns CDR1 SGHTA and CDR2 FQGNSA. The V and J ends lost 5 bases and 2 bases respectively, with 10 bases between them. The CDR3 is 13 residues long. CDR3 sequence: CASSQLAAYEQYF. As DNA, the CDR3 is TGTGCCAGCAGCCAACTAGCTGCCTACGAGCAGTACTTC. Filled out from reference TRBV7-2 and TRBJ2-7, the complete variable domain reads GAGVSQSPSNKVTEKGKDVELRCDPISGHTALYWYRQSLGQGLEFLIYFQGNSAPDKSGLPSDRFSAERTGGSVSTLTIQRTQQEDSAVYLCASSQLAAYEQYFGPGTRLTVT.

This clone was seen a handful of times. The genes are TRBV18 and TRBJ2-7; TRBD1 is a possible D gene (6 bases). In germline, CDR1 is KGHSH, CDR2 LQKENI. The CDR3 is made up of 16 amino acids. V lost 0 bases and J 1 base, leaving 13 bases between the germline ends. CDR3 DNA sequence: TGTGCCAGCTCACCACCGGGGTTAGGGGGATCCTACGAGCAGTACTTC. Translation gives CASSPPGLGGSYEQYF. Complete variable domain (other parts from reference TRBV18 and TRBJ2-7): NAGVMQNPRHLVRRRGQEARLRCSPMKGHSHVYWYRQLPEEGLKFMVYLQKENIIDESGMPKERFSAEFPKEGPSILRIQQVVRGDSAAYFCASSPPGLGGSYEQYFGPGTRLTVT.

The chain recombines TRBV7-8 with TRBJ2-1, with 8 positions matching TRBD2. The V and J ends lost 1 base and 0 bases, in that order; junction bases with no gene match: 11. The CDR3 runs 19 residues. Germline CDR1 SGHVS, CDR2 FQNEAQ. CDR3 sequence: CASSLGLFGGRSSYNEQFF. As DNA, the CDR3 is TGTGCCAGCAGCTTAGGACTTTTCGGCGGGAGGAGCTCCTACAATGAGCAGTTCTTC.

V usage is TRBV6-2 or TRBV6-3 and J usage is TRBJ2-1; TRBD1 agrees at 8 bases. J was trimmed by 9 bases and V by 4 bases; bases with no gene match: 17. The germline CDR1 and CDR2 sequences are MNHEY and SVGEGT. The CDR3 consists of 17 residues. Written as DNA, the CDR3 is TGTGCCAGCAGTTTACCCATCGGACAGGGAAACTACGGTGAGCAGTTCTTC. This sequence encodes CASSLPIGQGNYGEQFF.

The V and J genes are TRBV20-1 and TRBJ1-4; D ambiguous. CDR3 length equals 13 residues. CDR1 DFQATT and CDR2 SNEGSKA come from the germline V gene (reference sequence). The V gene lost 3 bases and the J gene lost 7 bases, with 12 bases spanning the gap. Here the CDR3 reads CSASDGFGEKLFF. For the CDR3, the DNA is TGCAGTGCTAGTGACGGTTTCGGTGAAAAACTGTTTTTT.

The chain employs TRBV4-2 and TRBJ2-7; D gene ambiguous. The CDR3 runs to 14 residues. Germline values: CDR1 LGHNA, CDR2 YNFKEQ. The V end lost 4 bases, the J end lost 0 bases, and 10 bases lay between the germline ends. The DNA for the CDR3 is TGTGCCAGCAGCCGAGAAGCCACCTCCTACGAGCAGTACTTC. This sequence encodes CASSREATSYEQYF.

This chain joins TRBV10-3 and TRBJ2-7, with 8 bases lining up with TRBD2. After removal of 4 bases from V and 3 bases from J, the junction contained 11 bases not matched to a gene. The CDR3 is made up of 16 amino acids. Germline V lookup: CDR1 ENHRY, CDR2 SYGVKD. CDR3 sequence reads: CAISAPGGRAYYEQYF. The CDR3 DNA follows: TGTGCCATCAGTGCCCCGGGGGGGAGGGCCTACTACGAGCAGTACTTC.

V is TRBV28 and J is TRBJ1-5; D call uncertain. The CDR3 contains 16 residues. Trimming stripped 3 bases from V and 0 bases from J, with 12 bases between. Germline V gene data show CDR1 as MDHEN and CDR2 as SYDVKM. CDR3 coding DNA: TGTGCCAGCAGTTTGGTTGAGACTTATAGCAATCAGCCCCAGCATTTT. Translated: CASSLVETYSNQPQHF.

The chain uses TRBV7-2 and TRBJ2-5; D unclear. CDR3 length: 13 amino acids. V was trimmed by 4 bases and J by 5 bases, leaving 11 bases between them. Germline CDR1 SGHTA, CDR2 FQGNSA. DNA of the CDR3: TGTGCCAGCAGCTCCAACCAGTGGGAGACCCAGTACTTC. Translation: CASSSNQWETQYF. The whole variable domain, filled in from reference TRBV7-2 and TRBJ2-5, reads GAGVSQSPSNKVTEKGKDVELRCDPISGHTALYWYRQSLGQGLEFLIYFQGNSAPDKSGLPSDRFSAERTGGSVSTLTIQRTQQEDSAVYLCASSSNQWETQYFGPGTRLLVL.

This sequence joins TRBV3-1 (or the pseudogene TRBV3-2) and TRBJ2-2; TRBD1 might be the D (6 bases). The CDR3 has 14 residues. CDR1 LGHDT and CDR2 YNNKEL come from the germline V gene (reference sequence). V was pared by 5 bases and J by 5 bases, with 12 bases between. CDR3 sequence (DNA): TGTGCCAGCAGCGTGGGGGCGCGTACCGGGGAGCTGTTTTTT. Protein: CASSVGARTGELFF.

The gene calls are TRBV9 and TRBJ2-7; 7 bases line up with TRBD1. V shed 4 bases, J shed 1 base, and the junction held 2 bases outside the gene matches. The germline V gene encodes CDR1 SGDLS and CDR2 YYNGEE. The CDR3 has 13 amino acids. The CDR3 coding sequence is TGTGCCAGCAGCCCAGGGGGTTCCTACGAGCAGTACTTC. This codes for CASSPGGSYEQYF.

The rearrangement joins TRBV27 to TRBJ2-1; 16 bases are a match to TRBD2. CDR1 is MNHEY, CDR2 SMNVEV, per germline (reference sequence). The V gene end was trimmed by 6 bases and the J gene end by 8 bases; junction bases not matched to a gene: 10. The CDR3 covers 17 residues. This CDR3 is CASRGLAGGPNDYEQFF. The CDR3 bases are TGTGCCAGCAGGGGACTAGCGGGAGGGCCTAATGATTATGAGCAGTTCTTC.

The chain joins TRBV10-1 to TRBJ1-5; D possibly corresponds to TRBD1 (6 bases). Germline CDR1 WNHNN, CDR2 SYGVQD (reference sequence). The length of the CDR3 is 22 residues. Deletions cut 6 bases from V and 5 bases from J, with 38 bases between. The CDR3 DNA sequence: TGCGCCAGCAGATTAATACTTTCTCAGGACTTAAGGCGTACAGGGTCCGATCAGCCCCAGCATTTT. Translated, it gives CASRLILSQDLRRTGSDQPQHF.

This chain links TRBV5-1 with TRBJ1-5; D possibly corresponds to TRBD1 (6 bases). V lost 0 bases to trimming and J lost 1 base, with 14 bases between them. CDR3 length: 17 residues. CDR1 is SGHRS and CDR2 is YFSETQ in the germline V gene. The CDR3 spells CASSLGPQGGSNQPQHF. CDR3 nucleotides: TGCGCCAGCAGCTTGGGACCACAGGGAGGGAGCAATCAGCCCCAGCATTTT.

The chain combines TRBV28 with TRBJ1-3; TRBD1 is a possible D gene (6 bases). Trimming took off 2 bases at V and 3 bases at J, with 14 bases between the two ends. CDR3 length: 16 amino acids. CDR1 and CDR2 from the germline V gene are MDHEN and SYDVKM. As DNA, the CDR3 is TGTGCCAGCAGTTTAAGTGGCAGGGGATATGGAAACACCATATATTTT. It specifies CASSLSGRGYGNTIYF.

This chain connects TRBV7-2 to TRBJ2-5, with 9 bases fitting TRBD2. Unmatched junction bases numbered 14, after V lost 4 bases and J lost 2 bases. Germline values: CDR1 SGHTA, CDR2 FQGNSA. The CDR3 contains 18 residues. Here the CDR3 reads CASSSAVVLAGVQETQYF. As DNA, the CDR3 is TGTGCCAGCAGCTCCGCCGTCGTCTTAGCGGGAGTGCAAGAGACCCAGTACTTC.

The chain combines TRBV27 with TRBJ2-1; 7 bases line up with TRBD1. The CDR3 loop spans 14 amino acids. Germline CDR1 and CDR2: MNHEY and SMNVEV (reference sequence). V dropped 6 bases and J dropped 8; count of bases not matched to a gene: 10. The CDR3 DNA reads TGTGCCAGCAGCCCCCGGGACAGCCTTGATGAGCAGTTCTTC. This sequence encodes CASSPRDSLDEQFF.

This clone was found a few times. The CDR3 loop is CASSTLTQGSSYEQYF. CDR3 DNA: TGTGCCAGTAGTACCCTGACACAGGGGTCCTCCTACGAGCAGTACTTC. The gene calls are TRBV19 and TRBJ2-7; 7 nucleotides align to TRBD1. Germline assignment: CDR1 LNHDA and CDR2 SQIVND (reference sequence). V trimming: 4 bases; J trimming: 0 bases; junction bases outside the gene matches: 9. This CDR3 region has 16 residues.

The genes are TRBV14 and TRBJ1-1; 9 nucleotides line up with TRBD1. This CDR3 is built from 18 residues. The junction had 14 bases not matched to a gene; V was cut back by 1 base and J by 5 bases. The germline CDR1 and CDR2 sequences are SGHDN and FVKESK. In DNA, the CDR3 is TGTGCCAGCAGCCAAGCTCACCAGGGACAGGGTTTAGGTACTGAAGCTTTCTTT. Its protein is CASSQAHQGQGLGTEAFF. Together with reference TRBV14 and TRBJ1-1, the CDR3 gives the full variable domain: EAGVTQFPSHSVIEKGQTVTLRCDPISGHDNLYWYRRVMGKEIKFLLHFVKESKQDESGMPNNRFLAERTGGTYSTLKVQPAELEDSGVYFCASSQAHQGQGLGTEAFFGQGTRLTVV.